Each of the 30 T cell receptor beta chains below was sequenced from the same sample in a study of blood T cell repertoires in COVID-19. Sequencing used immunoSEQ multiplex PCR; TCRdb keeps in-frame clones, though not all of them. The profile shows fewer than 200,000 clones, approximately 82% of them singletons. Sequenced material: PBMCs or T cells enriched from blood (not recorded which). The receptors here all came from a man aged 50-60 years who had recovered from COVID-19.

The chain combines TRBV24-1 with TRBJ2-5; TRBD2 is a possible D gene (5 bases). The ends were cut back, 7 bases at V and 1 base at J, with 12 bases in the middle. Germline V CDR1 and CDR2: KGHDR, SFDVKD. The CDR3 loop spans 14 amino acids. The CDR3 protein is CATSPGGLQETQYF. CDR3 bases: TGTGCCACCAGCCCAGGAGGCCTCCAAGAGACCCAGTACTTC.

This chain connects TRBV10-1 to TRBJ2-7; possible D gene TRBD1, 7 bases. V was clipped by 2 bases and J by 3 bases, with 11 bases between them. CDR3 length: 14 amino acids. Per germline, CDR1 WNHNN and CDR2 SYGVQD (reference sequence). CDR3 nucleotide sequence: TGCGCCAGCAGTGAGGACAGGGAGGACTACGAGCAGTACTTC. Amino acids: CASSEDREDYEQYF.

V usage is TRBV6-5 and J usage is TRBJ1-6, with TRBD1 as a possible D gene (5 bases). Germline V lookup: CDR1 MNHEY, CDR2 SVGAGI. The CDR3 spans 16 residues. V lost 2 bases and J lost 6, with 14 bases in between. DNA for the CDR3: TGTGCCAGCAGTTACCGGGGGGAAGTGTCTAATTCACCCCTCCACTTT. Its translation: CASSYRGEVSNSPLHF.

In its sample, this clone was seen a few times. The chain is built from TRBV24-1 and TRBJ2-6, with no clear D. Germline V CDR1 and CDR2: KGHDR, SFDVKD. V was shortened by 3 bases and J by 4 bases, with 9 bases between the two germline ends. This CDR3 is built from 15 residues. The CDR3 coding sequence is TGTGCCACCAGTGATACCGCGTCCGGGGCCAACGTCCTGACTTTC. This encodes CATSDTASGANVLTF.

In this sample, this clone turned up once. The J gene is TRBJ1-1, the V gene TRBV12-5; 8 positions match TRBD1. There are 14 residues in the CDR3. The V gene end was trimmed by 7 bases and the J gene end by 7 bases; junction bases not matched to a gene: 11. The germline gives CDR1 LGHNT, CDR2 FRNRAP. CDR3 sequence: CASVLQGGWGEAFF. As DNA, the CDR3 is TGTGCTAGTGTCCTACAGGGGGGCTGGGGTGAAGCTTTCTTT.

The J gene is TRBJ1-6, the V gene TRBV5-1; TRBD1 is a possible D gene (6 bases). This CDR3 comprises 16 residues. V lost 4 bases and J 5 bases, leaving 16 bases between the germline ends. From germline, CDR1 is SGHRS and CDR2 YFSETQ. CDR3 DNA sequence: TGCGCCAGCAGCGCGGGGGCAGGGTTCGATAATTCACCCCTCCACTTT. This encodes CASSAGAGFDNSPLHF.

The CDR3 region has the DNA TGTGCCAGCTCAACCCGGGACAGAAACTACGAGCAGTACTTC. It is translated as CASSTRDRNYEQYF. This chain uses TRBV18 with TRBJ2-7, with 7 bases lining up with TRBD1. This CDR3 region has 14 residues. J gave up 3 bases and V 5 bases, and 7 bases lay outside the gene matches. CDR1 and CDR2 (germline): KGHSH, LQKENI.

The rearrangement joins TRBV5-5 to TRBJ2-2; TRBD2 matches 10 bases. CDR3 size: 16 residues. The junction had 4 bases not matched to a gene; V was cut back by 4 bases and J by 1 base. Germline V CDR1 and CDR2: SGHKS, YYEKEE (reference sequence). The CDR3 bases are TGTGCCAGCAGCCCACGGACTAGCGGGAACACCGGGGAGCTGTTTTTT. This codes for CASSPRTSGNTGELFF. Variable domain in full (rest from reference TRBV5-5 and TRBJ2-2): DAGVTQSPTHLIKTRGQQVTLRCSPISGHKSVSWYQQVLGQGPQFIFQYYEKEERGRGNFPDRFSARQFPNYSSELNVNALLLGDSALYLCASSPRTSGNTGELFFGEGSRLTVL.

The chain combines TRBV3-1 (or the pseudogene TRBV3-2) with TRBJ1-2; D is unclear. Trimming took off 4 bases at V and 5 bases at J, with 5 bases between the two ends. The CDR3 extends over 11 amino acids. Germline CDR1 and CDR2: LGHDT and YNNKEL (reference sequence). The CDR3 bases are TGTGCCAGCAGCCTATTATATGGCTACACCTTC. This sequence encodes CASSLLYGYTF.

This clone was picked up a small number of times. This sequence joins TRBV30 and TRBJ2-7; D tentatively reads TRBD1 or TRBD2 (6 bases each). Germline assignment: CDR1 GTSNPN and CDR2 SVGIG (reference sequence). V was shortened by 5 bases and J by 7 bases, with 15 bases between the two germline ends. This CDR3 region has 12 residues. CDR3 nucleotide sequence: TGTGCCTGGGGAGGGGACACCAAGGAGCAGTACTTC. It yields the protein CAWGGDTKEQYF.

V gene TRBV12-3 or TRBV12-4 combines with J gene TRBJ1-6, with D possibly matching TRBD1 (6 bases). The CDR3 spans 13 residues. V was shortened by 7 bases and J by 8 bases, with 12 bases between the two germline ends. The CDR3 protein is CASKGTPDSPLHF. The CDR3 nucleotides are TGTGCCAGCAAGGGGACACCCGATTCACCCCTCCACTTT.

The V and J genes are TRBV20-1 and TRBJ1-1, with D uncertain. Germline loops: CDR1 DFQATT, CDR2 SNEGSKA (reference sequence). This CDR3 region has 11 residues. V lost 5 bases to trimming and J lost 11 bases, with 15 bases between them. CDR3 residues: CSASSEVAAFF. The CDR3 DNA reads TGCAGTGCTTCATCGGAAGTAGCGGCTTTCTTT.

CDR3 residues: CASSSQVNTEAFF. CDR3 nucleotide sequence: TGTGCCAGCAGTTCACAGGTGAACACTGAAGCTTTCTTT. The J gene is TRBJ1-1, the V gene TRBV6-6; perhaps TRBD1 as D (5 bases). This CDR3 region has 13 residues. CDR1 is MNHNY and CDR2 is SVGAGI in the germline V gene (reference sequence). Trimming removed 4 bases from V and 0 bases from J, with 6 bases in between.

The chain employs TRBV10-3 and TRBJ2-7, with 8 bases that match TRBD2. The CDR3 spans 15 residues. The trim removed 6 bases at V and 3 bases at J, leaving 10 bases unmatched. The germline gives CDR1 ENHRY, CDR2 SYGVKD. The CDR3 protein is CAIRETGGSNYEQYF. CDR3 bases: TGTGCCATCAGAGAGACGGGGGGGTCCAACTACGAGCAGTACTTC.

The DNA of the CDR3 is TGTGCCAGCAGCGTACGACAGGATAATTCACCCCTCCACTTT. Its protein product is CASSVRQDNSPLHF. This sequence joins TRBV9 and TRBJ1-6; TRBD1 might be the D (6 bases). The germline V gene encodes CDR1 SGDLS and CDR2 YYNGEE. The CDR3 is 14 amino acids. Trimming removed 1 base from V and 5 bases from J, with 7 bases in between.

This sequence joins TRBV6-5 and TRBJ2-2; D perhaps matches TRBD1 (6 bases). Per germline, CDR1 MNHEY and CDR2 SVGAGI. Trimming stripped 7 bases from V and 8 bases from J, with 11 bases between. This CDR3 has 12 residues. CDR3 nucleotide sequence: TGTGCCAGCACCGAAAGGGGGGGGGAGCTGTTTTTT. Protein product: CASTERGGELFF.

The rearrangement links TRBV28 to TRBJ1-1; 7 positions match TRBD1. Trimming removed 5 bases from V and 2 bases from J; junction bases left unmatched: 5. Germline CDR1 reads MDHEN; CDR2 reads SYDVKM. The CDR3 consists of 14 residues. The CDR3 DNA reads TGTGCCAGCAGTCCAGGGGGAACAAACACTGAAGCTTTCTTT. It yields the protein CASSPGGTNTEAFF.

The chain joins TRBV5-1 to TRBJ1-3; 7 nucleotides match TRBD1. J was trimmed by 2 bases and V by 3 bases; bases with no gene match: 5. CDR1 and CDR2 (germline): SGHRS, YFSETQ. The CDR3 consists of 15 residues. The CDR3 protein is CASSSQGNAGNTIYF. Written as DNA, the CDR3 is TGCGCCAGCAGCTCACAGGGGAACGCTGGAAACACCATATATTTT.

The chain recombines TRBV19 with TRBJ1-2; 9 bases match TRBD1. This CDR3 region has 16 residues. Germline CDR1 and CDR2: LNHDA and SQIVND (reference sequence). The V gene end was trimmed by 2 bases and the J gene end by 8 bases; junction bases not matched to a gene: 12. Written as DNA, the CDR3 is TGTGCCAGTAGTATACCGGGACAGGGAACCCTACAGGGCTACACCTTC. It encodes CASSIPGQGTLQGYTF.

V and J are TRBV7-6 and TRBJ1-2, with 12 positions matching TRBD1. Germline assignment: CDR1 SGHVS and CDR2 FNYEAQ. Trimming removed 0 bases from V and 7 bases from J; junction bases left unmatched: 6. This CDR3 contains 16 residues. CDR3 in amino acids: CASSLAPGQGAIGYTF. The CDR3 DNA sequence: TGTGCCAGCAGCTTAGCACCGGGACAGGGGGCAATTGGCTACACCTTC.

This rearrangement joins TRBV5-1 to TRBJ1-4, with 9 bases aligning to TRBD1. V lost 3 bases to trimming and J lost 4 bases; unmatched junction nucleotides: 7. The CDR3 is 16 residues long. The germline gives CDR1 SGHRS, CDR2 YFSETQ. This CDR3 is CASSSFPGQGNEKLFF. The CDR3 DNA is TGCGCCAGCAGCTCGTTCCCGGGACAGGGTAATGAAAAACTGTTTTTT.

The genes are TRBV6-1 and TRBJ2-7; TRBD2 might be the D (6 bases). Trimming removed 2 bases from V and 2 bases from J, with 13 bases in between. The CDR3 has 15 residues. The germline V gene has CDR1 MNHNS and CDR2 SASEGT. For the CDR3, the DNA is TGTGCCAGCAGTGAACCGGGACTCATAGCCTACGAGCAGTACTTC. Residues: CASSEPGLIAYEQYF.

This chain links TRBV13 with TRBJ2-2; D may be TRBD2 (6 bases). V lost 2 bases to trimming and J lost 7 bases, with 8 bases between them. The CDR3 sequence is 13 residues long. Germline lookup yields CDR1 PRHDT and CDR2 FYEKMQ (reference sequence). CDR3 residues: CASSLRGIGELFF. CDR3 DNA sequence: TGTGCCAGCAGCTTACGGGGGATCGGGGAGCTGTTTTTT.

The chain employs TRBV7-9 and TRBJ1-3, with D possibly TRBD1 on 5 matching bases. Germline V gene sequence: CDR1 SEHNR, CDR2 FQNEAQ (reference sequence). There are 18 residues in the CDR3. The V and J ends lost 0 bases and 0 bases respectively, with 15 bases between them. The CDR3 here is CASSLAGGALLSGNTIYF. The CDR3 DNA reads as TGTGCCAGCAGCTTAGCGGGTGGGGCTTTACTCTCTGGAAACACCATATATTTT.

The V gene is TRBV9, the J gene TRBJ1-6, with a tentative D call TRBD1 (5 bases). The germline gives CDR1 SGDLS, CDR2 YYNGEE. The V and J ends lost 3 bases and 9 bases respectively, with 10 bases between them. This CDR3 is built from 13 residues. For the CDR3, the DNA is TGTGCCAGCAGCGGTAGGGGTTTTTCACCCCTCCACTTT. Translated, it gives CASSGRGFSPLHF. Full variable domain (missing parts from reference TRBV9 and TRBJ1-6): DSGVTQTPKHLITATGQRVTLRCSPRSGDLSVYWYQQSLDQGLQFLIQYYNGEERAKGNILERFSAQQFPDLHSELNLSSLELGDSALYFCASSGRGFSPLHFGNGTRLTVT.

The chain has TRBV7-2 and TRBJ1-1; TRBD1 matches 7 bases. Germline lookup yields CDR1 SGHTA and CDR2 FQGNSA. After removal of 4 bases from V and 3 bases from J, the junction contained 5 bases not matched to a gene. This CDR3 is built from 14 residues. This CDR3 reads CASSSQGGDTEAFF. The CDR3 DNA sequence: TGTGCCAGCAGCTCCCAGGGGGGTGACACTGAAGCTTTCTTT.

This chain links TRBV6-1 with TRBJ2-4, with a weak D call TRBD1 (6 bases). CDR3 length: 15 amino acids. V gave up 3 bases and J gave up 3 bases, with 12 bases separating them. Germline V gene sequence: CDR1 MNHNS, CDR2 SASEGT. In DNA, the CDR3 is TGTGCCAGCAGTGACAGGGGTGTCGGCAAAAACATTCAGTACTTC. It translates to CASSDRGVGKNIQYF.

The chain couples TRBV12-3 or TRBV12-4 to TRBJ1-1; D call uncertain. The ends were cut back, 3 bases at V and 4 bases at J, with 9 bases in the middle. The CDR3 extends over 13 amino acids. CDR3 protein: CASSFPYITEAFF. The DNA of the CDR3 is TGTGCCAGCAGTTTTCCATACATCACTGAAGCTTTCTTT.

Points on this clone: Other DNA sequences in the same sample also yield this CDR3. V is TRBV12-3 or TRBV12-4 and J is TRBJ2-7, with D possibly matching TRBD1 (6 bases). The V end was cut by 3 bases, the J end by 3 bases, with 9 bases between. The CDR3 contains 13 residues. The DNA for the CDR3 is TGTGCCAGCAGTTTGGACAGCAGCTACGAGCAGTACTTC. Protein sequence: CASSLDSSYEQYF.

J is TRBJ1-6 and V is TRBV5-8; 9 bases match TRBD1. The CDR3 is 15 residues long. V dropped 4 bases and J dropped 7; count of bases not matched to a gene: 6. Germline assignment: CDR1 SGHTS and CDR2 YDEGEE. CDR3: CASSPEGTGNSPLHF. CDR3 nucleotide sequence: TGTGCCAGCAGCCCGGAAGGGACAGGGAATTCACCCCTCCACTTT.